The entry below describes one T cell receptor (beta chain). Sequenced by immunoSEQ multiplex PCR; TCRdb stores in-frame clones only, minus some. Of about 280,000 clones detected, roughly 85% appear once; the ten largest clones hold 2% to 3%. Cohort assignment relied on participant-reported clinical history. In Cohort 3, a recovered donor had either two negative PCRs, clearance, or symptom resolution. CDR3 size: 16 residues. Germline assignment: CDR1 SGHTA and CDR2 FQGNSA. J gave up 6 bases and V 5 bases, and 7 bases lay outside the gene matches. This sample was included in a study of blood T cell repertoires in COVID-19. The wider study: The cDNA or gDNA used as material had been derived from T cells, B-cell-depleted T cells, or PBMCs.

V is TRBV7-2 and J is TRBJ2-1; 13 bases are a match to TRBD2. Sequencing was done on a sample of PBMCs or T cells enriched from blood (not recorded which). The sequence came from a woman aged 45-65 years who had recovered from COVID-19. The CDR3 protein is CASSPRGTSGVNEQFF. CDR3 nucleotide sequence: TGTGCCAGCAGCCCCCGGGGGACTAGCGGGGTCAATGAGCAGTTCTTC.